What follows are 30 T cell receptor beta chains derived from one specimen sequenced in a study of human T cells and chemical hapten exposure. TCRdb independently ran MiXCR on the RACE reads; one entry per CDR3 protein. The data hold fewer than 130,000 distinct CDR3 sequences, with roughly 9.6% observed a single time. As for time point: patch test 1, 2 weeks after DPC sensitization. The treatment: therapeutic diphenylcyclopropenone sensitization with weekly scalp DPC. This specimen was whole blood, taken in connection with sensitization to the hapten diphenylcyclopropenone (DPC). All receptors come from a woman aged 40 to 49 with alopecia areata. Some clones in this sample may be carry-over from other donors' samples.

This clonotype was found many times. This chain joins TRBV11-1 and TRBJ2-6; the match to TRBD1 covers 10 bases. Trimming took 5 bases from V and 2 from J; bases not matched to a gene: 9. CDR1 is SGHAT, CDR2 FQDESV, per germline (reference sequence). This CDR3 contains 18 residues. CDR3 sequence: CASSPRQGAKAGANVLTF. Written as DNA, the CDR3 is TGTGCCAGCAGCCCACGACAGGGGGCTAAGGCTGGGGCCAACGTCCTGACTTTC. The variable domain in full, with the rest retrieved from reference TRBV11-1 and TRBJ2-6, is EAEVAQSPRYKITEKSQAVAFWCDPISGHATLYWYRQILGQGPELLVQFQDESVVDDSQLPKDRFSAERLKGVDSTLKIQPAELGDSAMYLCASSPRQGAKAGANVLTFGAGSRLTVL.

V and J are TRBV7-9 and TRBJ2-7; TRBD1 might be the D (5 bases). The CDR3 totals 12 residues. Germline V gives CDR1 SEHNR, CDR2 FQNEAQ (reference sequence). The V gene lost 8 bases and the J gene lost 3 bases, with 11 bases spanning the gap. The CDR3 DNA sequence: TGTGCCAGCGAATCGACAGTCTACGAGCAGTACTTC. Encoded protein: CASESTVYEQYF.

This chain joins TRBV11-3 and TRBJ1-6; perhaps TRBD1 as D (5 bases). The CDR3 totals 19 residues. Between the trimmed V and J ends, which lost 2 bases and 4 bases, there was a span of 21 bases. Germline V gene data show CDR1 as SGHNT and CDR2 as YENEEA. The CDR3 reads CASSLHPGEPTQYNSPLHF. CDR3 bases: TGTGCCAGCAGCTTACATCCGGGGGAGCCGACCCAGTATAATTCACCCCTCCACTTT. Drawing the rest from reference TRBV11-3 and TRBJ1-6, the complete variable domain is EAGVVQSPRYKIIEKKQPVAFWCNPISGHNTLYWYLQNLGQGPELLIRYENEEAVDDSQLPKDRFSAERLKGVDSTLKIQPAELGDSAVYLCASSLHPGEPTQYNSPLHFGNGTRLTVT.

The genes are TRBV18 and TRBJ1-3; D gene uncertain. This CDR3 is 12 amino acids long. The germline V gene has CDR1 KGHSH and CDR2 LQKENI. Trimming shortened V by 2 bases and J by 10 bases, and 9 bases separated the two germline ends. The CDR3 protein is CASSPSRETIYF. CDR3 sequence (DNA): TGTGCCAGCTCACCAAGTAGGGAAACCATATATTTT.

This clonotype was seen a handful of times. The J gene is TRBJ1-6, the V gene TRBV3-1; D is possibly TRBD1 (6 bases). The V end lost 0 bases, the J end lost 0 bases, and 12 bases lay between the germline ends. The V gene's germline CDR1 is LGHDT and CDR2 YNNKEL (reference sequence). This CDR3 has 18 residues. CDR3 loop: CASSQERGASSYNSPLHF. In DNA form, the CDR3 reads TGTGCCAGCAGCCAAGAACGGGGGGCCAGCTCCTATAATTCACCCCTCCACTTT. Looking up the rest from reference TRBV3-1 and TRBJ1-6 gives the full variable domain: DTAVSQTPKYLVTQMGNDKSIKCEQNLGHDTMYWYKQDSKKFLKIMFSYNNKELIINETVPNRFSPKSPDKAHLNLHINSLELGDSAVYFCASSQERGASSYNSPLHFGNGTRLTVT.

The chain joins TRBV30 to TRBJ1-1; D is ambiguous. Between the trimmed V and J ends, which lost 0 bases and 3 bases, there was a span of 17 bases. The germline CDR1 and CDR2 sequences are GTSNPN and SVGIG (reference sequence). The CDR3 loop spans 16 amino acids. The CDR3 DNA reads TGTGCCTGGAGTGTAGAACCGACGGGCCGCCACACTGAAGCTTTCTTT. Translating gives CAWSVEPTGRHTEAFF.

This clonotype was observed a handful of times. Written as DNA, the CDR3 is TGTGCCAGCAGCCAACTAGCTCCCGGTAGCGAAGCTTTCTTT. Its translation: CASSQLAPGSEAFF. The rearrangement links TRBV3-1 to TRBJ1-1, with no clear D. This CDR3 contains 14 residues. Germline CDR1 reads LGHDT; CDR2 reads YNNKEL (reference sequence). V gave up 2 bases and J gave up 8 bases, with 15 bases separating them.

Within the sample, this clonotype is medium-sized (0.01 to 0.1%). V is TRBV6-5 and J is TRBJ2-2; 7 bases agree with TRBD2. Germline lookup yields CDR1 MNHEY and CDR2 SVGAGI. V lost 0 bases, J lost 8 bases, and 12 bases stayed unmatched. The CDR3 length is 17 residues. Here the CDR3 DNA reads TGTGCCAGCAGTTACTCGTTGGCGGGAGTTCTAAGGGGGGAGCTGTTTTTT. This encodes CASSYSLAGVLRGELFF.

This clonotype was seen at least ten times. This chain connects TRBV9 to TRBJ2-1; possibly TRBD2 for D (7 bases). The CDR3 totals 15 residues. Trimming pared 1 base from V and 4 bases from J, leaving 12 bases between. Germline values: CDR1 SGDLS, CDR2 YYNGEE. For the CDR3, the DNA is TGTGCCAGCAGCGTATATGGGGGGGCTTACAATGAGCAGTTCTTC. Translation: CASSVYGGAYNEQFF.

The chain uses TRBV9 and TRBJ2-3; 11 positions agree with TRBD2. From germline, CDR1 is SGDLS and CDR2 YYNGEE. V gave up 4 bases and J gave up 0 bases; unmatched junction bases: 4. The CDR3 is made up of 16 amino acids. The CDR3 is CASSSRTSGSTDTQYF. The CDR3, as DNA: TGTGCCAGCAGCTCTAGGACTAGCGGGAGCACAGATACGCAGTATTTT.

The chain joins TRBV20-1 to TRBJ2-2, with D possibly being TRBD1 (6 bases). In germline, CDR1 is DFQATT, CDR2 SNEGSKA (reference sequence). CDR3 length: 15 residues. With 5 bases removed from V and 6 bases from J, the gap between germline ends came to 19 bases. In nucleotides, the CDR3 is TGCAGTGCTCAATCAACAGGGTGGGCGGCCGGGGAGCTGTTTTTT. Encoded protein: CSAQSTGWAAGELFF.

This clonotype was detected ten times or more. The rearrangement links TRBV28 to TRBJ2-7, with 12 bases matching TRBD1. The CDR3 contains 16 residues. With 7 bases clipped from V and 0 bases from J, the junction kept 7 bases outside the gene matches. Germline CDR1 MDHEN, CDR2 SYDVKM. CDR3 sequence reads: CASTGRGQGASYEQYF. The CDR3 nucleotides read TGTGCCAGCACCGGGAGGGGACAGGGGGCCTCCTACGAGCAGTACTTC.

The genes are TRBV27 and TRBJ2-1; D is uncertain. The CDR3 loop spans 13 amino acids. Germline V lookup: CDR1 MNHEY, CDR2 SMNVEV (reference sequence). V lost 9 bases and J 9 bases, leaving 18 bases between the germline ends. CDR3 DNA sequence: TGTGCCAGAAACACACATAACGTAGGTGAGCAGTTCTTC. This codes for CARNTHNVGEQFF.

The sample holds a few counts of this clonotype. The rearrangement joins TRBV7-9 to TRBJ2-3, with D tentatively TRBD2 (7 bases). The V gene's germline CDR1 is SEHNR and CDR2 FQNEAQ (reference sequence). The CDR3 length is 14 residues. The V end lost 5 bases, the J end lost 4 bases, and 13 bases lay between the germline ends. The CDR3, as DNA: TGTGCCAGCAGCGCGGGGGCCCGCCCAGATACGCAGTATTTT. Protein: CASSAGARPDTQYF.

This clonotype was seen many times. Relative to the germline gene, one junction end is altered; a read error may explain this. The V call is TRBV30, the J call TRBJ1-3; D perhaps matches TRBD1 (6 bases). The CDR3 has 12 amino acids. Looked up from germline, CDR1 is GTSNPN and CDR2 is SVGIG (reference sequence). The CDR3 bases are TGTGCCTGGAGTGTCGGCTGGGACACTATATATTTT. Translating it yields CAWSVGWDTIYF.

The V and J genes are TRBV19 and TRBJ2-6, with D perhaps being TRBD1 or TRBD2 (6 bases each). The CDR3 runs 18 residues. Germline CDR1 LNHDA, CDR2 SQIVND (reference sequence). The V end was cut by 7 bases, the J end by 0 bases, with 19 bases between. DNA of the CDR3: TGTGCCAGTATGGCGGGACACCTTGTCTCCTCTGGGGCCAACGTCCTGACTTTC. Amino acids: CASMAGHLVSSGANVLTF.

The chain carries TRBV10-3 and TRBJ2-1, with 9 bases lining up with TRBD2. Germline V gene lookup returns CDR1 ENHRY and CDR2 SYGVKD. The CDR3 loop spans 15 amino acids. The junction had 4 bases not matched to a gene; V was cut back by 5 bases and J by 2 bases. CDR3: CAISPSGEPYNEQFF. CDR3 sequence (DNA): TGTGCCATCAGTCCTAGCGGGGAGCCCTACAATGAGCAGTTCTTC.

This chain links TRBV29-1 with TRBJ2-3; D remains unclear. CDR3 length: 11 residues. The germline gives CDR1 SQVTM, CDR2 ANQGSEA. Trimming removed 4 bases at V and 6 bases at J, with 8 bases between. CDR3 sequence reads: CSVGWWDTQYF. The CDR3 bases are TGCAGCGTTGGTTGGTGGGATACGCAGTATTTT.

This clonotype was seen ten or more times. This chain connects TRBV27 to TRBJ2-7, with 9 nucleotides matching TRBD2. V trimming: 6 bases; J trimming: 2 bases; junction bases outside the gene matches: 8. This CDR3 spans 15 amino acids. Germline CDR1 and CDR2: MNHEY and SMNVEV (reference sequence). In nucleotides, the CDR3 is TGTGCCAGCAGGGACCAGGGGACTAGCCCCTACGAGCAGTACTTC. Its protein product is CASRDQGTSPYEQYF.

This clonotype was observed many times. The genes are TRBV5-4 and TRBJ2-5; 7 bases are shared with TRBD2. Germline V gene sequence: CDR1 SGHNT, CDR2 YYREEE (reference sequence). Trimming removed 2 bases from V and 1 base from J; junction bases left unmatched: 2. CDR3 length equals 14 residues. Here the CDR3 reads CASSFPGGQETQYF. The DNA of the CDR3 is TGTGCCAGCAGCTTTCCGGGAGGCCAAGAGACCCAGTACTTC.

In this sample, this clonotype turned up many times. The chain is built from TRBV20-1 and TRBJ2-3, with 9 positions matching TRBD2. The CDR3 spans 15 residues. J was trimmed by 3 bases and V by 4 bases; bases with no gene match: 8. CDR1 and CDR2 (germline): DFQATT, SNEGSKA (reference sequence). The CDR3 region has the DNA TGCAGTGCTAACAGGCCTAGCGGGGTGACAGATACGCAGTATTTT. Translating it yields CSANRPSGVTDTQYF.

The J gene is TRBJ2-5, the V gene TRBV6-6; possibly TRBD2 for D (7 bases). The V end lost 0 bases, the J end lost 5 bases, and 10 bases lay between the germline ends. CDR1 MNHNY and CDR2 SVGAGI come from the germline V gene (reference sequence). This CDR3 spans 14 amino acids. The CDR3 here is CASSYSGGLETQYF. CDR3 in DNA: TGTGCCAGCAGTTACTCGGGGGGGCTGGAGACCCAGTACTTC.

Many counts were recorded for this clonotype. The V gene is TRBV19, the J gene TRBJ1-5; D ambiguous. Trimming cost V 11 bases and J 5 bases, with 19 bases left between them. The CDR3 is 14 amino acids. Germline lookup yields CDR1 LNHDA and CDR2 SQIVND (reference sequence). This CDR3 is CASLPGQTDQPQHF. In DNA, the CDR3 is TGTGCCTCTTTACCCGGGCAGACCGATCAGCCCCAGCATTTT.

The V call is TRBV7-9, the J call TRBJ2-4; TRBD1 matches at 7 bases. The CDR3 is 15 amino acids. Germline values: CDR1 SEHNR, CDR2 FQNEAQ (reference sequence). Trimming took 5 bases from V and 0 from J; bases not matched to a gene: 4. This CDR3 is CASSRGQIAKNIQYF. As DNA, the CDR3 is TGTGCCAGCAGCCGGGGACAGATAGCCAAAAACATTCAGTACTTC.

There are a few counts of this clonotype. The chain uses TRBV7-2 and TRBJ2-1; 9 bases map to TRBD2. This CDR3 is 15 amino acids long. Germline CDR1 reads SGHTA; CDR2 reads FQGNSA. J gave up 5 bases and V 1 base, and 3 bases lay outside the gene matches. The CDR3 is CASSLERGVNNEQFF. For the CDR3, the DNA is TGTGCCAGCAGCTTAGAGCGGGGGGTTAACAATGAGCAGTTCTTC.

This clonotype was recorded many times. The chain uses TRBV10-1 and TRBJ1-4, with D unclear. The V gene lost 6 bases and the J gene lost 7 bases, with 6 bases spanning the gap. CDR1 and CDR2 (germline): WNHNN, SYGVQD (reference sequence). The CDR3 contains 11 residues. The CDR3 protein is CASRGGEKLFF. The CDR3 nucleotides read TGCGCCAGCAGGGGAGGTGAAAAACTGTTTTTT.

There are a few counts of this clonotype. V gene TRBV27 combines with J gene TRBJ1-1, with D perhaps matching TRBD1 (6 bases). The germline V and J ends were trimmed by 6 bases and 5 bases, with 16 bases remaining between them. The germline gives CDR1 MNHEY, CDR2 SMNVEV (reference sequence). The CDR3 covers 14 residues. The CDR3 nucleotides are TGTGCCAGCAGACCGCGGGGGGCGAGGACTGAAGCTTTCTTT. Its translation is CASRPRGARTEAFF.

This clonotype was counted a few times. V gene TRBV2 combines with J gene TRBJ2-4; no reliable D call. Germline CDR1 is SNHLY and CDR2 is FYNNEI. CDR3 length: 13 residues. Trimming removed 4 bases from V and 5 bases from J, with 9 bases in between. The CDR3 DNA reads as TGTGCCAGCAGTGGCGAGGTCGAAAACATTCAGTACTTC. Translating gives CASSGEVENIQYF.

This clonotype was seen a handful of times. This chain joins TRBV3-1 and TRBJ2-6, with TRBD2 matching over 7 bases. Germline V CDR1 and CDR2: LGHDT, YNNKEL (reference sequence). Germline trimming cut 0 bases from V and 3 bases from J; bases unmatched to any gene: 5. The CDR3 is made up of 17 amino acids. The CDR3 bases are TGTGCCAGCAGCCAAGATCAGGGAGGGATTGGGGCCAACGTCCTGACTTTC. It translates to CASSQDQGGIGANVLTF.

This clonotype was detected ten times or more. This chain links TRBV12-3 or TRBV12-4 with TRBJ2-5; TRBD2 agrees at 14 bases. Unmatched junction bases numbered 2, after V lost 7 bases and J lost 7 bases. The CDR3 is made up of 13 amino acids. CDR3 in amino acids: CASTGLAGGTQYF. CDR3 coding DNA: TGTGCCAGCACCGGACTAGCGGGGGGGACCCAGTACTTC.